A single sample gave rise to the 12 T cell receptor beta chains below, sequenced in a study of CD8+ T cells in alopecia areata. cDNA reverse transcribed from extracted RNA served as the sequencing template. Profiled with immunoSEQ multiplex PCR; TCRdb holds only in-frame clones, not every one. The table has tens of thousands of clones, 70% to 85% seen once. Treatment noted: oral pan-JAK inhibitor, 5-10 mg twice daily. Material: CD8+ T cells sorted from blood, obtained at approximately week 42, from a patient treated with tofacitinib. Receptors were obtained from a human donor with alopecia areata.

The chain employs TRBV7-2 and TRBJ1-2; D unresolved. This CDR3 is 9 amino acids long. Trimming shortened V by 4 bases and J by 13 bases, and 7 bases separated the two germline ends. Germline V lookup: CDR1 SGHTA, CDR2 FQGNSA. For the CDR3, the DNA is TGTGCCAGCAGCTCCCTTCCCACCTTC. Encoded protein: CASSSLPTF.

The CDR3, as DNA: TGTGCCAGTAGTATTCAGGCCCTTCAAGAGACCCAGTACTTC. This encodes CASSIQALQETQYF. The chain joins TRBV19 to TRBJ2-5, with D uncertain. V lost 3 bases and J lost 2, with 10 bases in between. The CDR3 covers 14 residues. Germline CDR1 and CDR2: LNHDA and SQIVND (reference sequence). Full variable domain (rest looked up from reference TRBV19 and TRBJ2-5): DGGITQSPKYLFRKEGQNVTLSCEQNLNHDAMYWYRQDPGQGLRLIYYSQIVNDFQKGDIAEGYSVSREKKESFPLTVTSAQKNPTAFYLCASSIQALQETQYFGPGTRLLVL.

J is TRBJ2-7 and V is TRBV29-1; either TRBD1 or TRBD2 may supply D (5 bases each). The CDR3 contains 15 residues. V lost 0 bases and J lost 2, with 14 bases in between. Germline assignment: CDR1 SQVTM and CDR2 ANQGSEA. The CDR3 DNA reads as TGCAGCGTTGAAGATCGGCAGGGAGCGACCTACGAGCAGTACTTC. It translates to CSVEDRQGATYEQYF.

This CDR3 reads CASTPSGAGDTQYF. Written as DNA, the CDR3 is TGTGCCAGTACCCCTAGCGGGGCAGGAGATACGCAGTATTTT. The V call is TRBV19, the J call TRBJ2-3; TRBD2 aligns across 9 bases. Trimming removed 7 bases from V and 5 bases from J; junction bases left unmatched: 7. The CDR3 has 14 amino acids. The germline CDR1 and CDR2 sequences are LNHDA and SQIVND (reference sequence).

A few counts support this clone. The chain carries TRBV29-1 and TRBJ1-2, with 8 bases that match TRBD1. J was trimmed by 1 base and V by 3 bases; bases with no gene match: 4. The CDR3 is 14 amino acids. Germline CDR1 reads SQVTM; CDR2 reads ANQGSEA. The CDR3 is CSVEGQENNYGYTF. In nucleotides, the CDR3 is TGCAGCGTTGAGGGACAGGAAAATAACTATGGCTACACCTTC.

This clone was counted only a few times. V is TRBV6-1 and J is TRBJ2-2; 7 bases align to TRBD2. V trimming: 6 bases; J trimming: 8 bases; junction bases outside the gene matches: 12. The germline CDR1 and CDR2 sequences are MNHNS and SASEGT. The CDR3 is 15 residues long. This CDR3 is CASSSSGHKGGELFF. CDR3 coding DNA: TGTGCCAGCAGCTCTAGCGGCCACAAGGGGGGGGAGCTGTTTTTT.

This clone was seen a handful of times. J is TRBJ1-5 and V is TRBV19; D gene uncertain. The germline V and J ends were trimmed by 5 bases and 0 bases, with 11 bases remaining between them. The length of the CDR3 is 15 residues. Germline-derived CDR1 and CDR2 are LNHDA and SQIVND (reference sequence). In DNA, the CDR3 is TGTGCCAGTAGTCCGACTCCTTATAGCAATCAGCCCCAGCATTTT. Amino acid sequence: CASSPTPYSNQPQHF.

This sequence joins TRBV2 and TRBJ2-1; D remains ambiguous. V shed 8 bases and J shed 6 bases, with 11 bases lying between them. Germline CDR1 reads SNHLY; CDR2 reads FYNNEI. The CDR3 totals 12 residues. The CDR3 sequence: CASSLSRNEQFF. In nucleotides, the CDR3 is TGTGCCAGCTCCCTTAGTCGCAATGAGCAGTTCTTC. The variable domain in full, completed from reference TRBV2 and TRBJ2-1, reads EPEVTQTPSHQVTQMGQEVILRCVPISNHLYFYWYRQILGQKVEFLVSFYNNEISEKSEIFDDQFSVERPDGSNFTLKIRSTKLEDSAMYFCASSLSRNEQFFGPGTRLTVL.

The chain has TRBV7-2 and TRBJ2-7; 12 nucleotides agree with TRBD1. The germline CDR1 and CDR2 sequences are SGHTA and FQGNSA. Germline trimming cut 7 bases from V and 4 bases from J; bases unmatched to any gene: 8. CDR3 size: 15 residues. The CDR3 loop reads CASTRDRGLVYEQYF. Here the CDR3 DNA reads TGTGCCAGCACACGGGACAGGGGGCTCGTGTACGAGCAGTACTTC. Combining the CDR3 with reference TRBV7-2 and TRBJ2-7 gives the whole variable domain GAGVSQSPSNKVTEKGKDVELRCDPISGHTALYWYRQSLGQGLEFLIYFQGNSAPDKSGLPSDRFSAERTGGSVSTLTIQRTQQEDSAVYLCASTRDRGLVYEQYFGPGTRLTVT.

This clone appeared once. The DNA for the CDR3 is TGCAGCGTTGGCTCAGGGGAGTACGAGCAGTACTTC. Translated, it gives CSVGSGEYEQYF. This sequence joins TRBV29-1 and TRBJ2-7; possibly TRBD1 for D (6 bases). The germline V gene has CDR1 SQVTM and CDR2 ANQGSEA. This CDR3 comprises 12 residues. V was pared by 4 bases and J by 4 bases, with 11 bases between.

This chain connects TRBV6-1 to TRBJ1-1; D not certain. The CDR3 contains 15 residues. In germline, CDR1 is MNHNS, CDR2 SASEGT. Trimming pared 0 bases from V and 2 bases from J, leaving 10 bases between. The CDR3 is CASSEAPSLNTEAFF. CDR3 in DNA: TGTGCCAGCAGTGAAGCCCCAAGCTTAAACACTGAAGCTTTCTTT.

The genes are TRBV4-1 and TRBJ2-7; a possible D gene is TRBD2 (5 bases). Germline V CDR1 and CDR2: MGHRA, YSYEKL. V was clipped by 0 bases and J by 1 base, with 7 bases between them. The CDR3 has 14 amino acids. The CDR3 loop is CASSQDGGSYEQYF. The CDR3 nucleotides read TGCGCCAGCAGCCAAGACGGCGGGTCCTACGAGCAGTACTTC.